This TCR beta chain was retrieved from a study of cytotoxic CD8 clonotypes in ibrutinib-treated CLL. The junction had 7 bases not matched to a gene; V was cut back by 0 bases and J by 8 bases. The CDR3 has 15 amino acids. The germline CDR1 and CDR2 sequences are SGHRS and YFSETQ. TCRdb keeps only in-frame clones here, not all; method: immunoSEQ multiplex PCR. The table lists about 300,000 clones, approximately 76% of them singletons. This clone was observed at least ten times. The sequences come from PBMCs, collected at disease progression, from a patient treated with ibrutinib. The sequence was obtained from a human donor with chronic lymphocytic leukemia. The chain is built from TRBV5-1 and TRBJ2-1, with TRBD2 matching 8 bases. The CDR3 region has the DNA TGCGCCAGCAGCTTGGTTGGCGGGGGGCACTATGAGCAGTTCTTC. Translation gives CASSLVGGGHYEQFF.